The 16 T cell receptor beta chains below come from one sample, sequenced in a study of T cells after posttransplantation cyclophosphamide. Sequencing was performed with immunoSEQ multiplex PCR; in TCRdb, only in-frame clones are kept and a portion is missing. The profile covers around 28,000 clones, none occurring a single time. Sequenced material: PBMCs. These receptors were taken from a woman aged 60-70 years in good health, CMV-negative, and a related stem cell transplant donor.

This clone came up many times. The rearrangement joins TRBV2 to TRBJ2-1, with TRBD2 as a possible D gene (6 bases). This CDR3 has 15 amino acids. CDR1 and CDR2 (germline): SNHLY, FYNNEI. V was trimmed by 8 bases and J by 2 bases, leaving 16 bases between them. The CDR3 DNA sequence: TGTGCCAGCCTGGCGGGGAGCGTTCCCTACAATGAGCAGTTCTTC. This translates into CASLAGSVPYNEQFF.

This clone occurred a few times. This chain joins TRBV9 and TRBJ2-3; 8 bases match TRBD1. There are 17 residues in the CDR3. The germline V gene encodes CDR1 SGDLS and CDR2 YYNGEE. The J segment lost 1 base and the V segment lost 6 bases, leaving 13 bases of the junction unmatched. CDR3 bases: TGTGCCAGCACCCGTAGGATATCGACAGGGGGCACAGATACGCAGTATTTT. This translates into CASTRRISTGGTDTQYF.

This clone was counted only a few times. The rearrangement joins TRBV30 to TRBJ2-3; weak D call: TRBD2 (6 bases). The germline V and J ends were trimmed by 0 bases and 5 bases, with 9 bases remaining between them. Germline values: CDR1 GTSNPN, CDR2 SVGIG (reference sequence). CDR3 length: 13 residues. CDR3 protein: CAWSVWGVDTQYF. CDR3 DNA sequence: TGTGCCTGGAGTGTGTGGGGGGTAGATACGCAGTATTTT.

This clone has a handful of counts. The J gene is TRBJ2-5, the V gene TRBV7-9; 11 bases fit TRBD2. V shed 5 bases and J 5 bases; nucleotides not matched to a gene: 7. This CDR3 has 15 residues. Germline V gives CDR1 SEHNR, CDR2 FQNEAQ (reference sequence). CDR3 in DNA: TGTGCCAGCAGCGGGACTAGCGGCAGCCAGGAGACCCAGTACTTC. Its translation is CASSGTSGSQETQYF.

This clone has just a few counts. V gene TRBV18 combines with J gene TRBJ1-1; TRBD1 aligns across 9 bases. The CDR3 runs 13 residues. Germline V gives CDR1 KGHSH, CDR2 LQKENI. J lost 5 bases, V lost 5 bases, and 3 bases had no gene match. CDR3 DNA: TGTGCCAGCTCAGGACAGGGGTGGACTGAAGCTTTCTTT. Protein product: CASSGQGWTEAFF.

The rearrangement links TRBV28 to TRBJ2-7, with TRBD1 matching 9 bases. The CDR3 has 13 residues. V lost 6 bases, J lost 3 bases, and 3 bases stayed unmatched. Germline V lookup: CDR1 MDHEN, CDR2 SYDVKM. CDR3 loop: CASRGTGNYEQYF. CDR3 DNA: TGTGCCAGCAGGGGGACAGGGAACTACGAGCAGTACTTC. Full variable domain (remainder filled in from reference TRBV28 and TRBJ2-7): DVKVTQSSRYLVKRTGEKVFLECVQDMDHENMFWYRQDPGLGLRLIYFSYDVKMKEKGDIPEGYSVSREKKERFSLILESASTNQTSMYLCASRGTGNYEQYFGPGTRLTVT.

In its sample, this clone was seen a few times. The V call is TRBV6-2 or TRBV6-3, the J call TRBJ1-2; 7 positions agree with TRBD1. V shed 2 bases, J shed 0 bases, and the junction held 9 bases outside the gene matches. Germline assignment: CDR1 MNHEY and CDR2 SVGEGT. The CDR3 extends over 17 amino acids. CDR3 sequence: CASSYDRVLRTNYGYTF. CDR3 coding DNA: TGTGCCAGCAGTTACGACAGGGTTTTGAGGACTAACTATGGCTACACCTTC.

The table lists this clone with many counts. The rearrangement uses TRBV9 and TRBJ1-3; possibly TRBD1 for D (6 bases). V dropped 3 bases and J dropped 4 bases, with 11 bases sitting between them. Germline V gene sequence: CDR1 SGDLS, CDR2 YYNGEE. There are 14 residues in the CDR3. DNA for the CDR3: TGTGCCAGCAGCGCCCAGGGACAAGGAAACACCATATATTTT. Amino acid sequence: CASSAQGQGNTIYF.

The chain links TRBV9 to TRBJ1-1; 8 nucleotides align to TRBD1. The V gene's germline CDR1 is SGDLS and CDR2 YYNGEE. The CDR3 spans 14 residues. V gave up 0 bases and J gave up 7 bases; unmatched junction bases: 5. The CDR3 loop reads CASSVGQGRSEAFF. The CDR3 nucleotides are TGTGCCAGCAGCGTAGGACAGGGGCGTAGTGAAGCTTTCTTT.

At least ten counts were recorded for this clone. The chain carries TRBV28 and TRBJ2-1; 9 bases are shared with TRBD2. The J segment lost 4 bases and the V segment lost 4 bases, leaving 8 bases of the junction unmatched. The CDR3 runs to 16 residues. Germline CDR1 MDHEN, CDR2 SYDVKM. Here the CDR3 reads CASSSSASGKYNEQFF. The CDR3 DNA follows: TGTGCCAGCAGTTCCTCCGCTAGCGGGAAGTACAATGAGCAGTTCTTC. The whole variable domain, filled in from reference TRBV28 and TRBJ2-1, reads DVKVTQSSRYLVKRTGEKVFLECVQDMDHENMFWYRQDPGLGLRLIYFSYDVKMKEKGDIPEGYSVSREKKERFSLILESASTNQTSMYLCASSSSASGKYNEQFFGPGTRLTVL.

This clone was counted at least ten times. The chain joins TRBV19 to TRBJ2-7; possible D gene TRBD2, 5 bases. This CDR3 comprises 13 residues. The germline CDR1 and CDR2 sequences are LNHDA and SQIVND (reference sequence). V was shortened by 9 bases and J by 4 bases, with 16 bases between the two germline ends. The CDR3 nucleotides read TGTGCCAGCGGACTTGGCGGGTTTTACGAGCAGTACTTC. It translates to CASGLGGFYEQYF.

This clone appeared many times. The chain carries TRBV5-1 and TRBJ2-3, with D perhaps TRBD2 (5 bases). CDR1 is SGHRS, CDR2 YFSETQ, per germline. Trimming removed 0 bases at V and 7 bases at J, with 15 bases between. The CDR3 totals 15 residues. The CDR3 DNA is TGCGCCAGCAGCTTGGTCGGGGAGAGTTTGAATACGCAGTATTTT. Protein sequence: CASSLVGESLNTQYF.

This clone occurred many times. CDR3 DNA: TGTGCCAGCAGCCCCCGCCGAGCGGCGTACGAGCAGTACTTC. Amino acid sequence: CASSPRRAAYEQYF. The chain joins TRBV6-2 or TRBV6-3 to TRBJ2-7, with a possible D match to TRBD2 (5 bases). The length of the CDR3 is 14 residues. Germline-derived CDR1 and CDR2 are MNHEY and SVGEGT. V gave up 6 bases and J gave up 4 bases, with 16 bases separating them.

In this sample, this clone turned up many times. The chain has TRBV4-2 and TRBJ2-1; TRBD2 matches at 7 bases. The CDR3 is 15 amino acids. With V trimmed by 5 bases and J by 2 bases, 6 bases remained unmatched. Germline loops: CDR1 LGHNA, CDR2 YNFKEQ. This CDR3 is CASSKGGGTYNEQFF. The CDR3 DNA reads TGTGCCAGCAGCAAAGGCGGGGGAACCTACAATGAGCAGTTCTTC.

This clone showed up just a few times. The rearrangement joins TRBV7-9 to TRBJ2-5; perhaps TRBD1 as D (6 bases). This CDR3 contains 14 residues. V lost 5 bases to trimming and J lost 5 bases, with 15 bases between them. CDR1 and CDR2 from the germline V gene are SEHNR and FQNEAQ (reference sequence). DNA of the CDR3: TGTGCCAGCAGCCAACAGGGAAATCGGGAGACCCAGTACTTC. This translates into CASSQQGNRETQYF. Drawing the rest from reference TRBV7-9 and TRBJ2-5, the complete variable domain is DTGVSQNPRHKITKRGQNVTFRCDPISEHNRLYWYRQTLGQGPEFLTYFQNEAQLEKSRLLSDRFSAERPKGSFSTLEIQRTEQGDSAMYLCASSQQGNRETQYFGPGTRLLVL.

This clone has ten or more counts. This sequence joins TRBV5-5 and TRBJ1-2; the match to TRBD1 covers 8 bases. The CDR3 covers 15 residues. V gave up 5 bases and J gave up 6 bases; unmatched junction bases: 12. Germline CDR1 is SGHKS and CDR2 is YYEKEE (reference sequence). Here the CDR3 reads CASSQGAGRYDGYTF. The CDR3 DNA reads TGTGCCAGCAGTCAGGGGGCCGGCCGCTATGATGGCTACACCTTC.